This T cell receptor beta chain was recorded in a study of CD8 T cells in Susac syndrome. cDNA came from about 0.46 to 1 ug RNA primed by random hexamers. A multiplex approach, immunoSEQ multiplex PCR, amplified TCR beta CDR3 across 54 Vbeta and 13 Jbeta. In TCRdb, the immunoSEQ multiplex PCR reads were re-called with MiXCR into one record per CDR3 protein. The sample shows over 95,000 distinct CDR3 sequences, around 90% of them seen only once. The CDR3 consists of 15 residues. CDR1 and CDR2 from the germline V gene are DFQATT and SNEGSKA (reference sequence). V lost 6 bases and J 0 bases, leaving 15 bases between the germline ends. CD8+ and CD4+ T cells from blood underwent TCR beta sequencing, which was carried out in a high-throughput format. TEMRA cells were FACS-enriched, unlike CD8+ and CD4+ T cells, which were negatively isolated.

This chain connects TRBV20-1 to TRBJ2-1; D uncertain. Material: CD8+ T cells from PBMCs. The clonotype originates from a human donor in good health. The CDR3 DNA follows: TGCAGTGCAGTGGGCCATAAGAGCTCCTACAATGAGCAGTTCTTC. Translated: CSAVGHKSSYNEQFF.